Here is one T cell receptor beta chain with its context. What it binds is unknown. These data originate in a study of identifying expanded T cells in peripheral blood. Germline CDR1 and CDR2: SGHTS and YDEGEE. The CDR3 contains 14 residues. With 3 bases removed from V and 3 bases from J, the gap between germline ends came to 10 bases. Study-wide findings and caveats: Clone count variance between roughly two-week samples rose with total template count. Differentially abundant clones: roughly 1.2 between replicates, 15 to 17 at around 14 days, approximately 19 at four.

Collection occurred without any documented infections or immune events in donors. Measured with immunoSEQ multiplex PCR; TCRdb has only the in-frame clones, and not every one. The sample has 100,000 to 150,000 clones, more than 75% seen once. The chain is built from TRBV5-8 and TRBJ1-5; D is uncertain. Source material: blood. This TCR came from a person aged 18 to 75 in good health. Here the CDR3 reads CASSWAGVNQPQHF. The CDR3 coding sequence is TGTGCCAGCAGCTGGGCAGGAGTCAATCAGCCCCAGCATTTT.